This TCR beta chain was profiled in a study of OX40 agonist ivuxolimab in advanced cancers. Generated by immunoSEQ multiplex PCR, the TCRdb table keeps only in-frame clones and is missing some. Of tens of thousands of clones listed, roughly three quarters are singletons. The ends lost 8 bases at V and 4 bases at J; junction bases unmatched: 18. From germline, CDR1 is MNHEY and CDR2 SMNVEV (reference sequence). The CDR3 runs 18 residues. Study-level findings and limits: CD4+ and CD8+ blood T cells expanded clonally by week 6 at 0.1 to 3.0 mg/kg.

Baseline, cycle 4 day 1, and cycle 7 day 1 were the blood sampling points. Details on this clone: Antigen specificity is unknown.

The origin of this receptor is an adult with an advanced solid tumor such as melanoma, head and neck, liver or kidney cancer. The sequencing used CD4+ or CD8+ T cells sorted from blood, collected in a trial of the OX40 agonist ivuxolimab. This chain uses TRBV27 with TRBJ1-4; 8 nucleotides align to TRBD1. DNA for the CDR3: TGTGCCAGCCGAAATCAGGGGGCGACGGCACAACGTAATGAAAAACTGTTTTTT. Protein: CASRNQGATAQRNEKLFF.